This T cell receptor (beta chain) was profiled in a study of T cells after yellow fever vaccination. Study-wide background: Preparation of fractions with low cell numbers was performed using SMART-Seq v4 Ultra Low Input.

By 5'RACE template switching, TCR cDNA was produced, with a universal primer site and UMIs added in the process. TCRdb recomputed calls from the 5' RACE reads with MiXCR, one row per CDR3 protein. The sample has about 240,000 distinct CDR3 sequences, 6.9% seen once; the top ten hold over 0.65%. This CDR3 spans 18 amino acids. The J segment lost 6 bases and the V segment lost 5 bases, leaving 13 bases of the junction unmatched. General study results and limits: The appearance of a small share of clonotypes in both CD4 and CD8 compartments was observed.

This clonotype was counted only a few times. No antigen is known for it. The sequence was obtained from a man younger than 45 who received the YFV17D yellow fever vaccine. The input for sequencing was CD4+ T cells sorted from PBMCs, taken 15 days after the yellow fever booster vaccination. This sequence joins TRBV12-3 or TRBV12-4 and TRBJ2-5, with TRBD2 matching 15 bases. The CDR3 spells CASSPGLAGGPGEKTQYF. CDR3 bases: TGTGCCAGCAGTCCAGGACTAGCGGGAGGGCCAGGCGAGAAGACCCAGTACTTC.